This T cell receptor beta chain was recorded in a study of T cell changes during pregnancy in multiple sclerosis. The assay was immunoSEQ multiplex PCR, and TCRdb's table has in-frame clones only and misses some. This table has 25,000 to 35,000 clones, 80% to 90% appearing once. The CDR3 contains 12 residues. V was trimmed by 3 bases and J by 5 bases, leaving 3 bases between them. Looked up from germline, CDR1 is SGHNT and CDR2 is YYREEE (reference sequence). This clone was counted between two and nine times. This material consisted of CD8+ T cells from peripheral blood mononuclear cells, taken in the second trimester of pregnancy. The chain joins TRBV5-4 to TRBJ1-6; D ambiguous. This clonotype originated in a female donor with multiple sclerosis, enrolled in a pregnancy study. CDR3 DNA sequence: TGTGCCAGCAGCTCGGATAATTCACCCCTCCACTTT. It yields the protein CASSSDNSPLHF.